A single sample gave rise to the 21 T cell receptor beta chains below, sequenced in a study of identifying expanded T cells in peripheral blood. The method was immunoSEQ multiplex PCR; TCRdb's version includes in-frame clones alone and lacks a portion of them. The top ten clones hold about 6% of a sample with 100,000 to 110,000 clones, over 70% of them seen once. The sequenced sample was blood. Source of these receptors: a person aged 18-70 years in good health.

The chain is built from TRBV5-1 and TRBJ1-6, with D possibly TRBD1 on 5 matching bases. The germline gives CDR1 SGHRS, CDR2 YFSETQ. The CDR3 sequence is 14 residues long. The germline V and J ends were trimmed by 3 bases and 6 bases, with 10 bases remaining between them. The CDR3 sequence: CASSSGAPNSPLHF. Written as DNA, the CDR3 is TGCGCCAGCAGCTCCGGGGCTCCTAATTCACCCCTCCACTTT.

The chain joins TRBV21-1 to TRBJ2-3; TRBD1 was called by the table and not checked on the DNA. TRBV21-1 corresponds to a pseudogene. The CDR3 is 15 residues long. The DNA for the CDR3 is TGTGCCAGCAACCCGGACAGCCGGACCACAGATACGCAGTATTTT. Its translation: CASNPDSRTTDTQYF.

The chain employs TRBV12-5 and TRBJ1-1; D unclear. The ends were cut back, 7 bases at V and 0 bases at J, with 12 bases in the middle. Per the germline V gene, CDR1 is LGHNT and CDR2 is FRNRAP. This CDR3 has 14 residues. The CDR3 DNA is TGTGCTAGTGCCTTGGCGGGGATGAACACTGAAGCTTTCTTT. Translated: CASALAGMNTEAFF. The whole variable domain, filled in from reference TRBV12-5 and TRBJ1-1, reads DARVTQTPRHKVTEMGQEVTMRCQPILGHNTVFWYRQTMMQGLELLAYFRNRAPLDDSGMPKDRFSAEMPDATLATLKIQPSEPRDSAVYFCASALAGMNTEAFFGQGTRLTVV.

V and J are TRBV7-8 and TRBJ2-7, with 13 bases aligning to TRBD2. V lost 4 bases to trimming and J lost 6 bases; unmatched junction nucleotides: 18. CDR1 and CDR2 (germline): SGHVS, FQNEAQ. CDR3 size: 19 residues. In DNA form, the CDR3 reads TGTGCCAGCAGCTACTGGAGCGTCGGAACTAGCGGGAGGGCCCGCGAGCAGTACTTC. This codes for CASSYWSVGTSGRAREQYF.

The J gene is TRBJ2-7, the V gene TRBV21-1. TRBV21-1 is a documented pseudogene. CDR3 length: 10 residues. CDR3 sequence reads: CASFSHEQYF. CDR3 in DNA: TGTGCCAGCTTTTCCCACGAGCAGTACTTC.

The chain joins TRBV19 to TRBJ2-1; a weak D match, TRBD2 (5 bases). The CDR3 loop spans 17 amino acids. Germline lookup yields CDR1 LNHDA and CDR2 SQIVND (reference sequence). V was clipped by 1 base and J by 0 bases, with 13 bases between them. In nucleotides, the CDR3 is TGTGCCAGTAGTATAGGGCTAGCCGTGAGCTCCTACAATGAGCAGTTCTTC. Protein sequence: CASSIGLAVSSYNEQFF.

This clone appeared once. The chain has TRBV7-8 and TRBJ2-7; D possibly corresponds to TRBD2 (6 bases). CDR3 length equals 15 residues. V was trimmed by 1 base and J by 3 bases, leaving 13 bases between them. In germline, CDR1 is SGHVS, CDR2 FQNEAQ. The DNA of the CDR3 is TGTGCCAGCAGCTTAGGGACTCCGGGGGTCTACGAGCAGTACTTC. It specifies CASSLGTPGVYEQYF.

This chain links TRBV7-9 with TRBJ1-2; 7 bases match TRBD1. CDR3 length: 15 amino acids. V lost 2 bases and J lost 0; bases outside the gene matches: 3. CDR1 and CDR2 (germline): SEHNR, FQNEAQ (reference sequence). The CDR3 DNA follows: TGTGCCAGCAGCTTACAGGGGGGAACTAACTATGGCTACACCTTC. It codes for CASSLQGGTNYGYTF.

V usage is TRBV27 and J usage is TRBJ1-5, with D unresolved. CDR3 size: 13 residues. V shed 3 bases and J shed 10 bases, with 13 bases lying between them. Germline V gene data show CDR1 as MNHEY and CDR2 as SMNVEV (reference sequence). The CDR3 region has the DNA TGTGCCAGCAGTTTTGGAGGGAAGAGTCCCCAGCATTTT. The encoded protein is CASSFGGKSPQHF.

V usage is TRBV4-3 and J usage is TRBJ2-2; 10 bases map to TRBD2. V lost 4 bases and J lost 0; bases outside the gene matches: 5. The CDR3 is made up of 17 amino acids. The germline gives CDR1 LGHNA, CDR2 YSLEER. In nucleotides, the CDR3 is TGCGCCAGCAGCCCAAGGGGACTAGCGACGAACACCGGGGAGCTGTTTTTT. As protein: CASSPRGLATNTGELFF.

The chain recombines TRBV19 with TRBJ2-7; TRBD1 aligns across 9 bases. The CDR3 runs to 15 residues. Trimming took 6 bases from V and 1 from J; bases not matched to a gene: 7. From germline, CDR1 is LNHDA and CDR2 SQIVND (reference sequence). CDR3 amino acids: CASSPLGQGSYEQYF. CDR3 nucleotide sequence: TGTGCCAGTAGCCCTTTAGGACAGGGGTCCTACGAGCAGTACTTC.

V usage is TRBV7-3 and J usage is TRBJ2-2; no clear D. This CDR3 comprises 16 residues. Germline V CDR1 and CDR2: SGHTA, FQGTGA. V was pared by 2 bases and J by 0 bases, with 10 bases between. CDR3 residues: CASSLLGSANTGELFF. Here the CDR3 DNA reads TGTGCCAGCAGCTTACTGGGGTCTGCGAACACCGGGGAGCTGTTTTTT.

The chain links TRBV12-5 to TRBJ2-3; D is undetermined. The CDR3 is 16 amino acids. Germline assignment: CDR1 LGHNT and CDR2 FRNRAP. V was pared by 3 bases and J by 1 base, with 14 bases between. CDR3 in DNA: TGTGCTAGTGGTTTTATTTCGGCTGGCGGCACAGATACGCAGTATTTT. It specifies CASGFISAGGTDTQYF.

The chain uses TRBV2 and TRBJ2-1, with TRBD2 matching over 8 bases. Germline V CDR1 and CDR2: SNHLY, FYNNEI. The CDR3 sequence is 15 residues long. Losses at the gene ends were 10 bases for V and 11 bases for J; bases not matched to a gene: 19. This CDR3 reads CAITPAGGGVWKQFF. CDR3 DNA: TGTGCCATCACACCCGCGGGGGGTGGCGTTTGGAAGCAGTTCTTC.

This sequence joins TRBV11-2 and TRBJ2-2; D unclear. The germline V and J ends were trimmed by 2 bases and 7 bases, with 5 bases remaining between them. Germline CDR1 is SGHAT and CDR2 is FQNNGV. The CDR3 has 12 amino acids. The CDR3 protein is CASSLKGGELFF. The CDR3 DNA is TGTGCCAGCAGCTTAAAGGGCGGGGAGCTGTTTTTT.

The V gene is TRBV2, the J gene TRBJ1-2; TRBD1 agrees at 10 bases. After removal of 6 bases from V and 4 bases from J, the junction contained 8 bases not matched to a gene. Germline V gene sequence: CDR1 SNHLY, CDR2 FYNNEI. The CDR3 spans 15 residues. This CDR3 reads CASRSTGGNFYGYTF. The CDR3 DNA sequence: TGTGCCAGCAGGTCGACAGGGGGCAATTTCTATGGCTACACCTTC.

The V call is TRBV2, the J call TRBJ2-3; D call uncertain. The V gene's germline CDR1 is SNHLY and CDR2 FYNNEI. V was shortened by 7 bases and J by 6 bases, with 8 bases between the two germline ends. The CDR3 consists of 11 residues. The DNA for the CDR3 is TGTGCCAGCAACACAGTGGATACGCAGTATTTT. This sequence encodes CASNTVDTQYF. Together with reference TRBV2 and TRBJ2-3, the CDR3 gives the full variable domain: EPEVTQTPSHQVTQMGQEVILRCVPISNHLYFYWYRQILGQKVEFLVSFYNNEISEKSEIFDDQFSVERPDGSNFTLKIRSTKLEDSAMYFCASNTVDTQYFGPGTRLTVL.

Only a few counts were recorded for this clone. The rearrangement links TRBV30 to TRBJ2-1; TRBD2 agrees at 13 bases. The germline V gene has CDR1 GTSNPN and CDR2 SVGIG (reference sequence). This CDR3 is built from 20 residues. V was pared by 0 bases and J by 0 bases, with 11 bases of the junction left unmatched. Written as DNA, the CDR3 is TGTGCCTGGAGTGTAGGCACTAGCGGGAGGGTCTTTAGCTCCTACAATGAGCAGTTCTTC. Its protein product is CAWSVGTSGRVFSSYNEQFF.

The chain uses TRBV6-5 and TRBJ2-7; D remains ambiguous. V was cut by 0 bases and J by 0 bases, with 9 bases left in between. The CDR3 has 15 amino acids. Germline V gene sequence: CDR1 MNHEY, CDR2 SVGAGI. In nucleotides, the CDR3 is TGTGCCAGCAGTTACTCGGAAGGGATCTCCTACGAGCAGTACTTC. Encoded protein: CASSYSEGISYEQYF.

This clone was recorded once. The chain couples TRBV2 to TRBJ1-1; D is unclear. V lost 7 bases and J 1 base, leaving 10 bases between the germline ends. The CDR3 consists of 13 residues. Germline V gene sequence: CDR1 SNHLY, CDR2 FYNNEI. CDR3 in amino acids: CASTPTENTEAFF. CDR3 nucleotide sequence: TGTGCCAGCACCCCTACAGAGAACACTGAAGCTTTCTTT.

This chain joins TRBV12-5 and TRBJ2-7; D unresolved. Germline CDR1 and CDR2: LGHNT and FRNRAP. The V and J ends lost 1 base and 2 bases respectively, with 9 bases between them. The CDR3 loop spans 14 amino acids. CDR3 DNA: TGTGCTAGTGGTTTGGGGACGCCAACCTACGAGCAGTACTTC. Its translation: CASGLGTPTYEQYF.